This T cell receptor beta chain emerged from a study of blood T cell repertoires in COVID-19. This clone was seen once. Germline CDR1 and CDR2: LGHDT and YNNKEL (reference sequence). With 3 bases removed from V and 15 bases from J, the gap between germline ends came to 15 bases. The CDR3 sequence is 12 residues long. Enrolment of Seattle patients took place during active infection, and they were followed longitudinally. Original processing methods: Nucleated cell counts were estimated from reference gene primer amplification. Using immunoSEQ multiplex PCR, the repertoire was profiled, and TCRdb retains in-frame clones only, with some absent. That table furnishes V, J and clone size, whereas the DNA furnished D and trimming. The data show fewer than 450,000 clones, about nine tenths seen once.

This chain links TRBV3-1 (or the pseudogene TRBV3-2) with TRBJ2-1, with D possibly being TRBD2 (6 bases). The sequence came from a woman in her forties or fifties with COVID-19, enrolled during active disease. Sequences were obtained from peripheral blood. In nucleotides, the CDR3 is TGTGCCAGCAGCCAGTACCGGGACTTCCCGTTCTTC. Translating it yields CASSQYRDFPFF.